This TCR beta chain was sequenced for a study of T cell responses to AZD1222 COVID-19 vaccine. Overall study findings and caveats: Regions 160-218 and 743-854 dominated among vaccine-associated CD4 TCRs spanning spike. Close to half of all spike-specific TCRs reportedly target regions of the variants that are unmutated. Spike-specific TCR breadth and depth were elevated following two AZD1222 doses.

This clone has ten or more counts. Its antigen is not identified. Repertoires were generated with immunoSEQ multiplex PCR, while TCRdb's copy carries only in-frame clones and drops some. The sample lists around 70,000 clones; approximately 85% were seen once. V lost 5 bases, J lost 4 bases, and 15 bases lay in between. CDR1 SNHLY and CDR2 FYNNEI come from the germline V gene. The CDR3 runs to 15 residues. Specimen: peripheral blood, collected on day 0 of MenACWY control vaccination. The V gene is TRBV2, the J gene TRBJ1-5; unclear D gene. This TCR was sampled from an adult in good health. CDR3 sequence reads: CASSINMGGNQPQHF. In nucleotides, the CDR3 is TGTGCCAGCAGTATAAACATGGGAGGGAATCAGCCCCAGCATTTT.